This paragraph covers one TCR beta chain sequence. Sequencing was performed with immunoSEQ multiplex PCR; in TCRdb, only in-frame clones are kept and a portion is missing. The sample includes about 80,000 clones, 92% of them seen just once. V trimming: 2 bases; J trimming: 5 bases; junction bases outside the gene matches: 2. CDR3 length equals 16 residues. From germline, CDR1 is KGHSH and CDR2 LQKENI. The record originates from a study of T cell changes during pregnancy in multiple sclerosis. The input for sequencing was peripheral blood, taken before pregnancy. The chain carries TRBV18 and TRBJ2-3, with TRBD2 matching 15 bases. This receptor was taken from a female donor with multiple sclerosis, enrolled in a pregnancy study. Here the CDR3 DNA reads TGTGCCAGCTCACCAGGACTAGCGGGGGGGATAGATACGCAGTATTTT. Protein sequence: CASSPGLAGGIDTQYF.